This T cell receptor beta chain was captured in a study of early T cells in non-severe SARS-CoV-2 infection. About the research overall: The input, bulk RNA from unsorted whole blood, was sequenced, and chains were unpaired.

TCRdb fed the 5' RACE reads into MiXCR, producing one record per CDR3 protein. The sample comprises 55,000 to 70,000 distinct CDR3 sequences, over 5% of which are singletons, and 6.8% rests with the top ten. This clonotype has ten or more counts. The receptor comes from an adult who was a healthcare worker with PCR-confirmed SARS-CoV-2 infection or an uninfected control (not recorded which). Sequencing was performed on whole blood.

CDR3 region: CASSLEVTPTDTQYF. In DNA, the CDR3 is TGTGCCAGCAGCTTGGAGGTGACCCCCACAGATACGCAGTATTTT. The rearrangement uses TRBV5-4 and TRBJ2-3; D is undetermined. V was trimmed by 0 bases and J by 2 bases, leaving 10 bases between them. CDR1 and CDR2 (germline): SGHNT, YYREEE (reference sequence). This CDR3 region has 15 residues.